This T cell receptor beta chain was identified during a study of blood T cell repertoires in COVID-19. The CDR3 consists of 14 residues. The germline V and J ends were trimmed by 5 bases and 3 bases, with 14 bases remaining between them. In germline, CDR1 is SGHVS, CDR2 FQNEAQ. Per the study methods: Reference gene primer amplification in the assay estimated nucleated cell counts. The assay was immunoSEQ multiplex PCR, and TCRdb's table has in-frame clones only and misses some. V, J and clone size were drawn from that table, and D and trimming were deduced from the DNA. Of about 140,000 clones in the sample, 78% were seen once.

The sequenced sample consisted of peripheral blood. The clonotype was recovered from a woman aged 55-75 years with acute or convalescent COVID-19. This sequence joins TRBV7-8 and TRBJ2-7; weak D call: TRBD1 (6 bases). The CDR3 spells CASSMRGQNYEQYF. The CDR3 coding sequence is TGTGCCAGCAGCATGAGGGGACAAAACTACGAGCAGTACTTC. The whole variable domain, filled in from reference TRBV7-8 and TRBJ2-7, reads GAGVSQSPRYKVAKRGQDVALRCDPISGHVSLFWYQQALGQGPEFLTYFQNEAQLDKSGLPSDRFFAERPEGSVSTLKIQRTQQEDSAVYLCASSMRGQNYEQYFGPGTRLTVT.